Listed here are 26 T cell receptor beta chains from one sample, sequenced in a study of T cell repertoires in cytomegalovirus infection. Each CDR3 protein gets one entry after TCRdb re-called the reads with MiXCR. The repertoire consists of fewer than 700,000 distinct CDR3 sequences, with around 24% occurring once and the leading ten covering 7% to 9%. The sequenced sample was CD8+ T cells from PBMCs. The receptors shown here come from a human donor in good health (CMV status not recorded). Some clones in this sample may be carry-over from other donors' samples.

The table lists this clonotype with a few counts. This sequence joins TRBV4-1 and TRBJ2-5, with TRBD1 matching over 8 bases. The CDR3 contains 14 residues. V lost 4 bases to trimming and J lost 2 bases; unmatched junction nucleotides: 3. In germline, CDR1 is MGHRA, CDR2 YSYEKL. The CDR3 DNA is TGCGCCAGCAGCCGGACAGGGCCTCAAGAGACCCAGTACTTC. Translation: CASSRTGPQETQYF.

J is TRBJ2-2 and V is TRBV20-1; no reliable D call. The CDR3 extends over 12 amino acids. Germline CDR1 is DFQATT and CDR2 is SNEGSKA (reference sequence). Trimming removed 5 bases from V and 3 bases from J, with 7 bases in between. The CDR3: CSAYHYTGELFF. CDR3 sequence (DNA): TGCAGTGCTTATCATTACACCGGGGAGCTGTTTTTT.

In its sample, this clonotype was seen many times. The CDR3 spells CASSPRDRDTDTQYF. The CDR3 DNA sequence: TGTGCCAGCAGCCCACGGGACAGAGACACAGATACGCAGTATTTT. The rearrangement joins TRBV7-9 to TRBJ2-3; 7 bases agree with TRBD1. The germline V gene encodes CDR1 SEHNR and CDR2 FQNEAQ (reference sequence). The CDR3 covers 15 residues. Germline trimming cut 5 bases from V and 2 bases from J; bases unmatched to any gene: 7.

The V and J genes are TRBV24-1 and TRBJ2-7, with D perhaps TRBD1 (7 bases). V lost 9 bases and J lost 2, with 16 bases in between. This CDR3 contains 14 residues. The germline V gene has CDR1 KGHDR and CDR2 SFDVKD. The CDR3 DNA sequence: TGTGCCACCCCCTGGGGGGACAGAGCCTACGAGCAGTACGTC. Translated: CATPWGDRAYEQYV.

This clonotype was picked up many times. J is TRBJ2-3 and V is TRBV12-3 or TRBV12-4; 7 positions agree with TRBD1. This CDR3 contains 15 residues. The ends lost 1 base at V and 3 bases at J; junction bases unmatched: 4. CDR3 nucleotides: TGTGCCAGCAGTTTAGGAGACAGGGTTACAGATACGCAGTATTTT. Encoded protein: CASSLGDRVTDTQYF.

This clonotype was observed once. The chain is built from TRBV5-1 and TRBJ1-6, with D tentatively TRBD1 (5 bases). Germline CDR1 and CDR2: SGHRS and YFSETQ. V was pared by 7 bases and J by 8 bases, with 19 bases between. This CDR3 region has 15 residues. The CDR3 DNA reads TGCGCCAGCGGTCCCACAGGACCTTGGGATTCACCCCTCCACTTT. The encoded protein is CASGPTGPWDSPLHF.

The chain employs TRBV5-5 and TRBJ2-1; D might be TRBD1 (5 bases). CDR1 is SGHKS and CDR2 is YYEKEE in the germline V gene (reference sequence). V lost 4 bases and J 7 bases, leaving 12 bases between the germline ends. The CDR3 contains 13 residues. DNA for the CDR3: TGTGCCAGCAGCCCGACCAGACAGAATGAGCAGTTCTTC. Protein sequence: CASSPTRQNEQFF.

The V and J genes are TRBV29-1 and TRBJ2-5; D possibly corresponds to TRBD1 (6 bases). The germline V and J ends were trimmed by 7 bases and 1 base, with 13 bases remaining between them. Germline V gene sequence: CDR1 SQVTM, CDR2 ANQGSEA. The CDR3 contains 13 residues. CDR3 sequence reads: CSAPRDTQETQYF. The CDR3 nucleotides read TGCAGCGCTCCCCGGGACACCCAAGAGACCCAGTACTTC.

This clonotype was detected a few times. The J gene is TRBJ1-4, the V gene TRBV2; maybe TRBD1 (5 bases). There are 13 residues in the CDR3. Germline V gene lookup returns CDR1 SNHLY and CDR2 FYNNEI. V shed 6 bases and J shed 8 bases, with 13 bases lying between them. CDR3 amino acids: CASRGTGTEKLFF. CDR3 nucleotide sequence: TGTGCCAGCAGGGGGACCGGGACGGAAAAACTGTTTTTT.

This clonotype was counted between two and nine times. V and J are TRBV7-8 and TRBJ2-2, with TRBD1 identical over 9 bases. The CDR3 runs to 18 residues. Germline V gives CDR1 SGHVS, CDR2 FQNEAQ. With V trimmed by 1 base and J by 5 bases, 11 bases remained unmatched. The CDR3 reads CASSLVPRQGELTGELFF. In DNA form, the CDR3 reads TGTGCCAGCAGCTTAGTCCCCAGACAGGGGGAATTAACCGGGGAGCTGTTTTTT.

The rearrangement uses TRBV2 and TRBJ1-1; perhaps TRBD1 as D (5 bases). V was pared by 2 bases and J by 5 bases, with 15 bases between. There are 15 residues in the CDR3. The V gene's germline CDR1 is SNHLY and CDR2 FYNNEI. The CDR3, as DNA: TGTGCCAGCAGTGAAAGGGCCAATAAGGGGACTGAAGCTTTCTTT. It translates to CASSERANKGTEAFF.

V usage is TRBV29-1 and J usage is TRBJ2-1, with 8 nucleotides matching TRBD1. V lost 1 base to trimming and J lost 3 bases; unmatched junction nucleotides: 8. Germline values: CDR1 SQVTM, CDR2 ANQGSEA. This CDR3 region has 16 residues. The CDR3 DNA reads TGCAGCGTTGAAGGTAGGACAGGGAGTGTCTACAATGAGCAGTTCTTC. This translates into CSVEGRTGSVYNEQFF.

This clonotype was observed a few times. Sequence at one end of the junction differs from germline and may be a read error. V gene TRBV7-9 combines with J gene TRBJ2-3, with TRBD1 identical over 8 bases. CDR3 length: 11 residues. CDR1 and CDR2 (germline): SEHNR, FQNEAQ (reference sequence). The CDR3 loop is CAIEGQAWGLF. The CDR3 DNA sequence: TGTGCCATCGAGGGACAGGCCTGGGGCCTATTT.

Note on this clonotype: A junction boundary mismatches the germline segment, possibly from a read error. The chain recombines TRBV6-6 with TRBJ2-7, with 9 bases matching TRBD1. Germline loops: CDR1 MNHNY, CDR2 SVGAGI (reference sequence). This CDR3 region has 14 residues. The CDR3 DNA is TGTGTCAGCAGTAGGACAGGGGCCTTCAACGAGCAGTACTTC. Translated: CVSSRTGAFNEQYF.

The V gene is TRBV7-6, the J gene TRBJ2-7; a possible D gene is TRBD1 (6 bases). From germline, CDR1 is SGHVS and CDR2 FNYEAQ. Trimming took 5 bases from V and 2 from J, leaving 13 bases between them. The CDR3 has 14 amino acids. The CDR3 DNA reads TGTGCCAGCAGCCCGTCGACAGGCCCCTACGAGCAGTACTTC. Its translation is CASSPSTGPYEQYF.

This clonotype was observed at least ten times. V and J are TRBV12-3 or TRBV12-4 and TRBJ2-3, with D maybe TRBD2 (5 bases). V shed 1 base and J shed 0 bases, with 17 bases lying between them. The CDR3 is 18 residues long. CDR3 loop: CASSLGGWTPLSTDTQYF. CDR3 DNA sequence: TGTGCCAGCAGTTTAGGCGGCTGGACTCCTCTTAGCACAGATACGCAGTATTTT.

As for this clonotype: This may come from a read error, since a much larger clone is one base off. This chain connects TRBV11-2 to TRBJ2-1, with 8 bases that match TRBD1. The germline CDR1 and CDR2 sequences are SGHAT and FQNNGV. The V gene end was trimmed by 8 bases and the J gene end by 2 bases; junction bases not matched to a gene: 11. The CDR3 runs 16 residues. This chain's CDR3 is CASGHPGQGTYNEQFF. CDR3 nucleotides: TGTGCCAGCGGCCATCCAGGACAGGGTACCTACAATGAGCAGTTCTTC.

The chain uses TRBV6-5 and TRBJ1-6; TRBD1 agrees at 7 bases. CDR1 is MNHEY and CDR2 is SVGAGI in the germline V gene. After removal of 7 bases from V and 9 bases from J, the junction contained 6 bases not matched to a gene. This CDR3 comprises 13 residues. The CDR3 region has the DNA TGTGCCAGCAACCAGGGGGGTATTTCACCCCTCCACTTT. Translation gives CASNQGGISPLHF.

The chain employs TRBV23-1 and TRBJ1-5; D gene ambiguous. TRBV23-1 is an open reading frame whose function is uncertain. V was pared by 0 bases and J by 5 bases, with 8 bases between. CDR3 length: 14 residues. The CDR3 DNA sequence: TGCGCCAGCAGTCAATCGGTTAGGGATCAGCCCCAGCATTTT. Translating gives CASSQSVRDQPQHF.

The table lists this clonotype with many counts. The chain uses TRBV7-8 and TRBJ2-7; D gene unclear. Trimming stripped 5 bases from V and 0 bases from J, with 23 bases between. Germline assignment: CDR1 SGHVS and CDR2 FQNEAQ. The CDR3 length is 18 residues. This CDR3 reads CASSRPREAGSVSYEQYF. CDR3 in DNA: TGTGCCAGCAGCCGACCGAGAGAGGCTGGGTCGGTCTCCTACGAGCAGTACTTC.

Worth noting for this clonotype: Its ends do not fully match the called genes, so a read error is possible. The J gene is TRBJ2-1, the V gene TRBV6-2 or TRBV6-3; D call uncertain. This CDR3 has 14 residues. CDR1 and CDR2 (germline): MNHEY, SVGEGT. CDR3 nucleotides: TGTGTCAGCCGTAGAAGCTTCTCCTACAATGAGCAGTTCTTC. The encoded protein is CVSRRSFSYNEQFF.

This clonotype was observed a few times. The rearrangement joins TRBV7-9 to TRBJ2-1; D remains ambiguous. CDR1 and CDR2 from the germline V gene are SEHNR and FQNEAQ (reference sequence). V was shortened by 5 bases and J by 3 bases, with 17 bases between the two germline ends. CDR3 length equals 16 residues. The CDR3 sequence: CASSPPPTDLYNEQFF. The CDR3 DNA is TGTGCCAGCAGCCCCCCCCCAACTGATCTCTACAATGAGCAGTTCTTC.

This clonotype has ten or more counts. The chain carries TRBV5-4 and TRBJ1-1, with D possibly TRBD1 on 6 matching bases. The CDR3 extends over 13 amino acids. Trimming left V 4 bases short and J 10 bases short, with 17 bases between. CDR1 SGHNT and CDR2 YYREEE come from the germline V gene (reference sequence). The CDR3 sequence is CASSPDPGTRAFF. The CDR3 nucleotides are TGTGCCAGCAGCCCAGATCCCGGGACACGAGCTTTCTTT.

CDR3 protein: CASSYTLAGRTDTQYF. The CDR3 DNA sequence: TGTGCCAGCAGTTATACCCTAGCGGGGCGCACAGATACGCAGTATTTT. The chain links TRBV6-6 to TRBJ2-3, with 9 nucleotides matching TRBD2. The J segment lost 1 base and the V segment lost 3 bases, leaving 5 bases of the junction unmatched. This CDR3 comprises 16 residues. The germline gives CDR1 MNHNY, CDR2 SVGAGI (reference sequence).

The chain recombines TRBV6-8 with TRBJ2-5, with TRBD1 identical over 8 bases. This CDR3 comprises 16 residues. Germline V gene sequence: CDR1 MNHGY, CDR2 SAAAGT. The V gene end was trimmed by 2 bases and the J gene end by 2 bases; junction bases not matched to a gene: 7. The CDR3 nucleotides read TGTGCCAGCAGTTACAACCCTCGACAGGGGCAAGAGACCCAGTACTTC. Its protein is CASSYNPRQGQETQYF.

This clonotype was detected only a few times. This CDR3 reads CASSFLAGGAFSTDTQYF. In DNA, the CDR3 is TGTGCCAGCAGTTTTTTAGCGGGGGGCGCCTTTAGCACAGATACGCAGTATTTT. The rearrangement uses TRBV28 and TRBJ2-3; the match to TRBD2 covers 10 bases. Per germline, CDR1 MDHEN and CDR2 SYDVKM. The CDR3 has 18 residues. V lost 3 bases, J lost 0 bases, and 9 bases stayed unmatched. Looking up the rest from reference TRBV28 and TRBJ2-3 gives the full variable domain: DVKVTQSSRYLVKRTGEKVFLECVQDMDHENMFWYRQDPGLGLRLIYFSYDVKMKEKGDIPEGYSVSREKKERFSLILESASTNQTSMYLCASSFLAGGAFSTDTQYFGPGTRLTVL.